This is a list of T cell receptor beta chains from one sample in a study of blood T cell repertoires in COVID-19. The assay was immunoSEQ multiplex PCR, and TCRdb's table has in-frame clones only and misses some. The sample includes roughly 160,000 clones, 75% to 90% of them seen just once. Sequencing was performed on PBMCs or T cells enriched from blood (not recorded which). The receptors were sampled from a woman aged 60 to 75 who had recovered from COVID-19. Each CDR3 is given with its conserved first and last residue. D genes are given only for firm matches. Clone size is shown for a subset of rows, as once, few, many or a class of expanded clone.

>TRBV19|-|TRBD1|TRBJ1-1
TGTGCCAGTAGAGAAGGACAGGCGTTCACTGAAGCTTTCTTT
CASREGQAFTEAFF
>TRBV30|-|-|TRBJ1-5
TGTGCCTGGAGTAGGACCCGGGGAAATCAGCCCCAGCATTTT
CAWSRTRGNQPQHF
>TRBV15|-|TRBD2|TRBJ2-1
TGTGCCACCAGCAGAGAGACTAGCGGGGATGAGCAGTTCTTC
CATSRETSGDEQFF
>TRBV9|-|TRBD2|TRBJ2-3
TGTGCCAGCAGCGTAGCTGGGTGGGGGACTAGCGGCACAGATACGCAGTATTTT
CASSVAGWGTSGTDTQYF
>TRBV19|-|TRBD2|TRBJ2-1
TGTGCCAGTTCTAGCGGGAGAGAACGGAATGAGCAGTTCTTC
CASSSGRERNEQFF
>TRBV7-2|-|TRBD2|TRBJ2-5
TGTGCCAGCAGCTTAGGCCTAGCGGGCCGGCAAGAGACCCAGTACTTC
CASSLGLAGRQETQYF
>TRBV27|-|-|TRBJ2-7
TGTGCCAGCAGCCGTGAGGGACAAGGGCCCTACGAGCAGTACTTC
CASSREGQGPYEQYF
>TRBV9|-|TRBD2|TRBJ2-2
TGTGCCAGCAGCCTTCCAACCCCTAGCGGGAGGGCCACCGGGGAGCTGTTTTTT
CASSLPTPSGRATGELFF
>TRBV14|-|-|TRBJ1-2
TGTGCCAGCAGCCAATCAGGGGTCGATGGCTACACCTTC
CASSQSGVDGYTF
>TRBV28|few|-|TRBJ1-6
TGTGCCAGCAGCCCCCGGGGGGCAAGAAATTCACCCCTCCACTTT
CASSPRGARNSPLHF
>TRBV7-9|-|TRBD2|TRBJ2-1
TGTGCCAGCAGCTTAGCGCGGGGAGGGGATGAGCAGTTCTTC
CASSLARGGDEQFF